This T cell receptor beta chain was captured by sequencing in a study of follicular helper T cells after annual influenza vaccination. This clone was recorded a few times. Clones were read by immunoSEQ multiplex PCR, and TCRdb kept only the in-frame ones, dropping some. Of about 27,000 clones in the sample, roughly 80% were seen once. V lost 5 bases, J lost 4 bases, and 20 bases lay in between. The CDR3 extends over 16 amino acids. CDR1 is MDHEN, CDR2 SYDVKM, per germline. Time point: 2014-2015 season, pre-vaccination. The starting material was CXCR5+ CD38- circulating T follicular helper cells from blood, obtained on the day of influenza vaccination. Subset given: circulating Tfh, non-naive CD4+CXCR5+PD-1+ (ICOS+CD38+ or ICOS-CD38-). This receptor was obtained from an adult who received the influenza vaccine. The gene calls are TRBV28 and TRBJ2-5, with TRBD2 as a possible D gene (6 bases). The CDR3 loop reads CASSKGGGNWGETQYF. The CDR3 DNA reads TGTGCCAGCAGTAAGGGAGGAGGGAATTGGGGAGAGACCCAGTACTTC.